Following are 17 T cell receptor beta chains from one sample sequenced in a study of blood T cells in healthy people across ages. Sample-barcoded 5' priming and a J-beta primer mix drove a second PCR of about 6 to 11 cycles. TCRdb passed the 5' RACE reads through MiXCR, listing each CDR3 protein once. The sample has about 780,000 distinct CDR3 sequences, 62% seen once; the top ten hold 25% to 35%. The sample consisted of blood. All receptors come from a man aged 30-40 years in good health.

The chain has TRBV7-6 and TRBJ2-7, with D maybe TRBD2 (6 bases). This CDR3 is built from 14 residues. CDR1 SGHVS and CDR2 FNYEAQ come from the germline V gene. V lost 1 base and J lost 0, with 7 bases in between. The CDR3 is CASSLEEGSYEQYF. CDR3 nucleotide sequence: TGTGCCAGCAGCTTAGAGGAGGGCTCCTACGAGCAGTACTTC.

A few counts support this clonotype. The chain links TRBV15 to TRBJ2-4; D uncertain. The V end lost 2 bases, the J end lost 8 bases, and 7 bases lay between the germline ends. The length of the CDR3 is 12 residues. Germline CDR1 LNHNV, CDR2 YYDKDF (reference sequence). The CDR3 coding sequence is TGTGCCACCAGCAGACCGCGAGACATTCAGTACTTC. Protein product: CATSRPRDIQYF.

This clonotype was counted between two and nine times. This sequence joins TRBV12-3 or TRBV12-4 and TRBJ1-2, with a possible D match to TRBD1 (6 bases). The length of the CDR3 is 14 residues. Between the trimmed V and J ends, which lost 4 bases and 0 bases, there was a span of 9 bases. CDR3 DNA sequence: TGTGCCAGCAGTTGGGACACTACTAACTATGGCTACACCTTC. Amino acid sequence: CASSWDTTNYGYTF.

The chain uses TRBV27 and TRBJ2-1; D unclear. CDR3 length: 15 amino acids. The ends were cut back, 2 bases at V and 0 bases at J, with 8 bases in the middle. Germline assignment: CDR1 MNHEY and CDR2 SMNVEV (reference sequence). In DNA, the CDR3 is TGTGCCAGCAGTTTAGCGGTCAGCTCCTACAATGAGCAGTTCTTC. Encoded protein: CASSLAVSSYNEQFF.

V is TRBV6-2 or TRBV6-3 and J is TRBJ1-2, with D unresolved. The germline CDR1 and CDR2 sequences are MNHEY and SVGEGT. V was clipped by 2 bases and J by 5 bases, with 15 bases between them. The CDR3 length is 15 residues. The CDR3, as DNA: TGTGCCAGCAGTTACCCTGACGGACCCCGTTATGGCTACACCTTC. Translated, it gives CASSYPDGPRYGYTF.

The chain uses TRBV5-1 and TRBJ2-3; 8 nucleotides agree with TRBD1. Per germline, CDR1 SGHRS and CDR2 YFSETQ. Trimming took 4 bases from V and 0 from J; bases not matched to a gene: 4. The CDR3 sequence is 15 residues long. CDR3 protein: CASSPGQGSTDTQYF. In DNA form, the CDR3 reads TGCGCCAGCAGCCCCGGACAGGGCAGCACAGATACGCAGTATTTT.

This chain connects TRBV10-2 to TRBJ1-4; D gene ambiguous. CDR1 is WSHSY and CDR2 is SAAADI in the germline V gene. The CDR3 loop spans 14 amino acids. V lost 4 bases and J 8 bases, leaving 14 bases between the germline ends. The CDR3 bases are TGCGCCAGCAGTGGGACCCCTCGAGCAGAAAAACTGTTTTTT. This translates into CASSGTPRAEKLFF.

The J gene is TRBJ2-5, the V gene TRBV29-1; TRBD2 matches at 13 bases. Per germline, CDR1 SQVTM and CDR2 ANQGSEA. CDR3 size: 14 residues. The V gene end was trimmed by 6 bases and the J gene end by 1 base; junction bases not matched to a gene: 2. CDR3 sequence: CSVGTSGAQETQYF. The CDR3 DNA is TGCAGCGTCGGGACTAGCGGGGCCCAAGAGACCCAGTACTTC.

V usage is TRBV28 and J usage is TRBJ1-1; TRBD1 might be the D (6 bases). This CDR3 spans 15 amino acids. Germline V lookup: CDR1 MDHEN, CDR2 SYDVKM. V lost 6 bases, J lost 1 base, and 15 bases lay in between. The CDR3 reads CASSVTGSWNTEAFF. The CDR3 bases are TGTGCCAGCAGCGTTACAGGGTCTTGGAACACTGAAGCTTTCTTT. The variable domain in full, completed from reference TRBV28 and TRBJ1-1, reads DVKVTQSSRYLVKRTGEKVFLECVQDMDHENMFWYRQDPGLGLRLIYFSYDVKMKEKGDIPEGYSVSREKKERFSLILESASTNQTSMYLCASSVTGSWNTEAFFGQGTRLTVV.

V usage is TRBV12-3 or TRBV12-4 and J usage is TRBJ2-3; either TRBD1 or TRBD2 may fit D (5 bases each). Deletions cut 7 bases from V and 8 bases from J, with 16 bases between. CDR3 length equals 13 residues. The CDR3 spells CASTIQGVGTQYF. The CDR3 DNA is TGTGCCAGCACCATTCAGGGAGTCGGTACGCAGTATTTT.

V is TRBV12-3 or TRBV12-4 and J is TRBJ2-1; the D gene is possibly TRBD1 (6 bases). This CDR3 has 14 residues. V was pared by 7 bases and J by 8 bases, with 18 bases between. CDR3 DNA sequence: TGTGCCAGCACTATTGGGCAGGGGAAGTATGAGCAGTTCTTC. Translation gives CASTIGQGKYEQFF.

This clonotype was counted between two and nine times. The gene calls are TRBV18 and TRBJ2-5, with a weak D call TRBD2 (6 bases). The germline gives CDR1 KGHSH, CDR2 LQKENI. The CDR3 covers 13 residues. The ends were cut back, 9 bases at V and 2 bases at J, with 13 bases in the middle. CDR3 sequence (DNA): TGTGCCAGTACACCGGGGGAGCAAGAGACCCAGTACTTC. The encoded protein is CASTPGEQETQYF.

The CDR3 reads CASSYGRGVNEQFF. The CDR3 nucleotides read TGTGCCAGCAGTTATGGCCGGGGCGTCAATGAGCAGTTCTTC. V is TRBV6-6 and J is TRBJ2-1; perhaps D is TRBD1 or TRBD2 (5 bases each). The germline gives CDR1 MNHNY, CDR2 SVGAGI (reference sequence). Trimming shortened V by 3 bases and J by 6 bases, and 12 bases separated the two germline ends. This CDR3 contains 14 residues.

The chain is built from TRBV7-9 and TRBJ2-7; unclear D gene. Germline V gene lookup returns CDR1 SEHNR and CDR2 FQNEAQ (reference sequence). The V end was cut by 5 bases, the J end by 2 bases, with 13 bases between. The CDR3 has 14 amino acids. CDR3 sequence (DNA): TGTGCCAGCAGCCTGGACCTGGACCCCTACGAGCAGTACTTC. This codes for CASSLDLDPYEQYF.

Remarks on this clonotype: Germline and junction disagree at one end, which may indicate a read error. The genes are TRBV15 and TRBJ2-3; no definite D call. The CDR3 consists of 16 residues. Germline CDR1 reads LNHNV; CDR2 reads YYDKDF (reference sequence). CDR3 residues: CAISRGATKDGNTQYF. The DNA for the CDR3 is TGTGCCATCAGCAGAGGAGCGACAAAAGATGGGAATACGCAGTATTTT.

The chain joins TRBV13 to TRBJ2-7; weak D call: TRBD1 (5 bases). V was trimmed by 2 bases and J by 5 bases, leaving 13 bases between them. CDR3 length: 14 residues. Germline V gene sequence: CDR1 PRHDT, CDR2 FYEKMQ (reference sequence). The CDR3, as DNA: TGTGCCAGCAGCTTAAAAAGGGGTTGGGACGAGCAGTACTTC. Its protein product is CASSLKRGWDEQYF.

This clonotype was detected only a few times. The chain joins TRBV20-1 to TRBJ2-3; D is uncertain. V shed 5 bases and J shed 0 bases, with 15 bases lying between them. This CDR3 has 15 residues. In germline, CDR1 is DFQATT, CDR2 SNEGSKA (reference sequence). The CDR3 protein is CSAQIGGPSTDTQYF. The CDR3 bases are TGCAGTGCTCAGATCGGTGGGCCTAGCACAGATACGCAGTATTTT.